These 20 T cell receptor beta chains share one sample of origin, sequenced in a study of cytomegalovirus exposure and HLA in healthy donors (dated by TCRdb to 2016 to 2017). The protocol used for the library was the immunoSEQ multiplex PCR assay. The multiplex PCR relied on a mix of 60 forward primers for TCR Vbeta segments and 13 reverse primers for TCR Jbeta segments. TCRdb stores this immuneACCESS table with in-frame sequences only. Part of the clones is absent; in the studies checked, under half of the shortfall reflects unresolved V genes, and no reason is known for the rest. The sample yields about 60,000 clones; approximately 70% were counted once. Of the sample, approximately 5.4% falls within the top ten clones. Sequencing was done on a sample of PBMCs. The receptors originated from a man aged 45-65 years in good health and CMV-seronegative.

V is TRBV4-2 and J is TRBJ1-4; 9 bases agree with TRBD1. The germline V gene has CDR1 LGHNA and CDR2 YNFKEQ. With V trimmed by 3 bases and J by 7 bases, 3 bases remained unmatched. CDR3 length equals 14 residues. The CDR3 sequence is CASSQLDRGEKLFF. CDR3 bases: TGTGCCAGCAGCCAGCTGGACAGGGGTGAAAAACTGTTTTTT.

The V call is TRBV9, the J call TRBJ2-6, with a possible D match to TRBD1 (6 bases). The germline V gene has CDR1 SGDLS and CDR2 YYNGEE. Trimming took 4 bases from V and 0 from J, leaving 17 bases between them. The CDR3 length is 18 residues. The CDR3 loop reads CASSQFRDTISGANVLTF. CDR3 DNA sequence: TGTGCCAGCAGCCAATTCCGGGACACCATCTCTGGGGCCAACGTCCTGACTTTC.

The chain is built from TRBV9 and TRBJ1-6; the D is unclear. V was shortened by 3 bases and J by 8 bases, with 12 bases between the two germline ends. This CDR3 has 14 amino acids. From germline, CDR1 is SGDLS and CDR2 YYNGEE. DNA of the CDR3: TGTGCCAGCAGCGGGGTTGGGCCAGATTCACCCCTCCACTTT. It is translated as CASSGVGPDSPLHF.

The chain is built from TRBV5-4 and TRBJ1-6, with TRBD1 matching 9 bases. The germline CDR1 and CDR2 sequences are SGHNT and YYREEE (reference sequence). CDR3 length equals 16 residues. V lost 5 bases to trimming and J lost 3 bases; unmatched junction nucleotides: 6. The CDR3 DNA reads TGTGCCAGCAGGTCGGACAGGGGATTCTATAATTCACCCCTCCACTTT. Residues: CASRSDRGFYNSPLHF.

V usage is TRBV14 and J usage is TRBJ2-7; a possible D gene is TRBD2 (5 bases). This CDR3 is built from 14 residues. Germline V lookup: CDR1 SGHDN, CDR2 FVKESK. Trimming stripped 4 bases from V and 3 bases from J, with 13 bases between. The CDR3 region has the DNA TGTGCCAGCAGCCCAGCGGCCGGTTTCTACGAGCAGTACTTC. Translating it yields CASSPAAGFYEQYF.

V and J are TRBV5-1 and TRBJ2-7, with 9 bases matching TRBD2. Germline V gene lookup returns CDR1 SGHRS and CDR2 YFSETQ. V shed 3 bases and J 4 bases; nucleotides not matched to a gene: 11. The CDR3 is 16 amino acids. The CDR3 loop reads CASSWGTSINGYEQYF. The CDR3 nucleotides are TGCGCCAGCAGCTGGGGGACTAGCATCAATGGTTACGAGCAGTACTTC.

This clone was seen once. V gene TRBV7-8 combines with J gene TRBJ2-7, with TRBD1 identical over 10 bases. V shed 3 bases, J shed 3 bases, and the junction held 2 bases outside the gene matches. Germline CDR1 is SGHVS and CDR2 is FQNEAQ. The CDR3 length is 14 residues. The CDR3 sequence: CASSFGTGVYEQYF. The CDR3 region has the DNA TGTGCCAGCAGCTTCGGGACAGGGGTCTACGAGCAGTACTTC.

This sequence joins TRBV5-6 and TRBJ1-5; D is ambiguous. V lost 2 bases and J lost 4, with 4 bases in between. CDR3 length: 12 residues. Germline V gene data show CDR1 as SGHDT and CDR2 as YYEEEE. The CDR3 region has the DNA TGTGCCAGCAGCTTACTAAATCAGCCCCAGCATTTT. It encodes CASSLLNQPQHF.

This rearrangement joins TRBV5-6 to TRBJ1-1, with 9 bases that match TRBD1. CDR3 length: 17 residues. V dropped 2 bases and J dropped 8; count of bases not matched to a gene: 16. CDR1 and CDR2 from the germline V gene are SGHDT and YYEEEE. This CDR3 is CASSFGVTGQGVTEAFF. As DNA, the CDR3 is TGTGCCAGCAGCTTTGGGGTCACGGGACAGGGAGTAACCGAAGCTTTCTTT.

The chain carries TRBV6-4 and TRBJ1-1; D uncertain. CDR1 and CDR2 from the germline V gene are MRHNA and SNTAGT. There are 13 residues in the CDR3. V lost 0 bases and J lost 4, with 6 bases in between. The CDR3 reads CASSDSSSTEAFF. In nucleotides, the CDR3 is TGTGCCAGCAGTGACTCATCGAGCACTGAAGCTTTCTTT.

V and J are TRBV7-8 and TRBJ2-1; D perhaps matches TRBD2 (6 bases). Germline assignment: CDR1 SGHVS and CDR2 FQNEAQ. The germline V and J ends were trimmed by 0 bases and 15 bases, with 15 bases remaining between them. The CDR3 length is 13 residues. In DNA, the CDR3 is TGTGCCAGCAGCTTAGCGGGGGGAAGCGGCTCGTTCTTC. Encoded protein: CASSLAGGSGSFF.

The rearrangement joins TRBV2 to TRBJ2-7, with 10 bases matching TRBD2. The J segment lost 3 bases and the V segment lost 4 bases, leaving 6 bases of the junction unmatched. The CDR3 runs 15 residues. The germline V gene has CDR1 SNHLY and CDR2 FYNNEI. Written as DNA, the CDR3 is TGTGCCAGCAGTGGTGCTAGCGGGGGATTCTACGAGCAGTACTTC. Its translation is CASSGASGGFYEQYF. The entire variable domain, with the rest obtained from reference TRBV2 and TRBJ2-7, is as follows: EPEVTQTPSHQVTQMGQEVILRCVPISNHLYFYWYRQILGQKVEFLVSFYNNEISEKSEIFDDQFSVERPDGSNFTLKIRSTKLEDSAMYFCASSGASGGFYEQYFGPGTRLTVT.

The chain carries TRBV5-1 and TRBJ2-1, with D perhaps matching TRBD1 (5 bases). CDR1 is SGHRS, CDR2 YFSETQ, per germline. The ends were cut back, 2 bases at V and 9 bases at J, with 15 bases in the middle. There are 14 residues in the CDR3. DNA for the CDR3: TGCGCCAGCAGCTTCCAGGGAATTACTATTGAGCAGTTCTTC. Translating gives CASSFQGITIEQFF.

This clone has a handful of counts. The chain carries TRBV7-4 and TRBJ2-1; the match to TRBD2 covers 15 bases. The CDR3 totals 16 residues. The J segment lost 2 bases and the V segment lost 6 bases, leaving 2 bases of the junction unmatched. CDR1 SGHVT and CDR2 SQSDAQ come from the germline V gene. The CDR3 DNA reads as TGTGCCAGCAGGGGACTAGCGGGGGGACCCTACAATGAGCAGTTCTTC. This codes for CASRGLAGGPYNEQFF.

This chain links TRBV2 with TRBJ1-1; D uncertain. The CDR3 has 11 residues. Trimming took off 7 bases at V and 7 bases at J, with 10 bases between the two ends. CDR1 is SNHLY, CDR2 FYNNEI, per germline. CDR3 in amino acids: CASISGLEAFF. In DNA, the CDR3 is TGTGCCAGCATTTCCGGACTTGAAGCTTTCTTT.

In its sample, this clone was seen a few times. The chain employs TRBV2 and TRBJ1-5; tentatively, D is TRBD1 (5 bases). V was shortened by 8 bases and J by 6 bases, with 14 bases between the two germline ends. The CDR3 contains 13 residues. In germline, CDR1 is SNHLY, CDR2 FYNNEI. CDR3 DNA sequence: TGTGCCAGCGCAGGCAGGGCAGGTCAGCCCCAGCATTTT. Translation gives CASAGRAGQPQHF.

The chain recombines TRBV28 with TRBJ1-6; D gene unclear. The CDR3 runs to 14 residues. Trimming removed 3 bases at V and 7 bases at J, with 10 bases between. CDR1 and CDR2 (germline): MDHEN, SYDVKM. CDR3 sequence: CASSFSRLNSPLHF. CDR3 bases: TGTGCCAGCAGTTTCTCCAGGTTAAATTCACCCCTCCACTTT.

V and J are TRBV5-1 and TRBJ1-4, with no clear D. V was shortened by 5 bases and J by 8 bases, with 7 bases between the two germline ends. CDR3 length: 11 amino acids. Germline loops: CDR1 SGHRS, CDR2 YFSETQ. This CDR3 is CASSGGEKLFF. The DNA of the CDR3 is TGCGCCAGCAGTGGTGGCGAAAAACTGTTTTTT.

The chain is built from TRBV5-6 and TRBJ2-1; a weak D match, TRBD2 (6 bases). The CDR3 sequence is 16 residues long. CDR1 is SGHDT and CDR2 is YYEEEE in the germline V gene. Trimming took 4 bases from V and 2 from J, leaving 16 bases between them. CDR3 sequence (DNA): TGTGCCAGCAGCCTTCCGGGCGGGGCCCCCTACAATGAGCAGTTCTTC. Encoded protein: CASSLPGGAPYNEQFF. The variable domain in full, with the rest retrieved from reference TRBV5-6 and TRBJ2-1, is DAGVTQSPTHLIKTRGQQVTLRCSPKSGHDTVSWYQQALGQGPQFIFQYYEEEERQRGNFPDRFSGHQFPNYSSELNVNALLLGDSALYLCASSLPGGAPYNEQFFGPGTRLTVL.

The chain links TRBV7-8 to TRBJ2-5, with a tentative D call TRBD1 (6 bases). The germline V and J ends were trimmed by 4 bases and 9 bases, with 15 bases remaining between them. CDR1 SGHVS and CDR2 FQNEAQ come from the germline V gene. The CDR3 is 13 amino acids. The CDR3 region has the DNA TGTGCCAGCAGCTCAATTGGGACATCGGCCCAGTACTTC. Its protein product is CASSSIGTSAQYF.